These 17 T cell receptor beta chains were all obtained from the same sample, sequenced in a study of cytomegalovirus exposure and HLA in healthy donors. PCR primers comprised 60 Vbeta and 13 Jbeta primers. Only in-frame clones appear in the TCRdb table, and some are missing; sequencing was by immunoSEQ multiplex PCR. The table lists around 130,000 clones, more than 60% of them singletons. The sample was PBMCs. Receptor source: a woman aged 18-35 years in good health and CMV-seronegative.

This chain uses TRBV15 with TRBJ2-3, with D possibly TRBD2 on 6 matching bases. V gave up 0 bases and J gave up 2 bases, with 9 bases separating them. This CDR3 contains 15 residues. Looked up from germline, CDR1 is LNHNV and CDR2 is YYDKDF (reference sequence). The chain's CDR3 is CATSREGDFTDTQYF. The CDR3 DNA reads TGTGCCACCAGCAGAGAAGGGGACTTCACAGATACGCAGTATTTT.

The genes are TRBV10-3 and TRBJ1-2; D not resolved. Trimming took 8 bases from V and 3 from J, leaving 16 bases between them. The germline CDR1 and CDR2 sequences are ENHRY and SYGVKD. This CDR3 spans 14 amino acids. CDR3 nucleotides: TGTGCCATCGCGAGGGATCAAATGGACTATGGCTACACCTTC. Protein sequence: CAIARDQMDYGYTF.

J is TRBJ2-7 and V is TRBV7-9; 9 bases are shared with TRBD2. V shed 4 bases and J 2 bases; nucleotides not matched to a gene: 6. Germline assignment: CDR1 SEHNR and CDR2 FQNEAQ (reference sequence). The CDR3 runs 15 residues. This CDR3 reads CASSWGAGGPYEQYF. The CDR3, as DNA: TGTGCCAGCAGCTGGGGAGCGGGAGGTCCCTACGAGCAGTACTTC.

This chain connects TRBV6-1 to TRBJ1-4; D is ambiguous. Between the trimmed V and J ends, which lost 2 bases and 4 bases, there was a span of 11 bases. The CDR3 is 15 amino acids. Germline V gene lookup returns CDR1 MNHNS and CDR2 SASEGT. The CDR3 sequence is CASSEMGQLNEKLFF. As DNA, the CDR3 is TGTGCCAGCAGTGAAATGGGCCAGCTTAATGAAAAACTGTTTTTT.

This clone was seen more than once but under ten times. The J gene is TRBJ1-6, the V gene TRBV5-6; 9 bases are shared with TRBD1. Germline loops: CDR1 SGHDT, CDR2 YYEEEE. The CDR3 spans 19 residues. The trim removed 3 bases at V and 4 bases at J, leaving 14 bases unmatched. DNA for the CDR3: TGTGCCAGCAGCTCCACCGGGACAGGGTATAGGGATTATAATTCACCCCTCCACTTT. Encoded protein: CASSSTGTGYRDYNSPLHF.

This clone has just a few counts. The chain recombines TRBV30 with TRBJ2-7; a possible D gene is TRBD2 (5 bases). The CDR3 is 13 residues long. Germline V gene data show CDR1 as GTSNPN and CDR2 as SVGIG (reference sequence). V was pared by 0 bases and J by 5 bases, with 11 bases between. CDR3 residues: CAWSVSWGDEQYF. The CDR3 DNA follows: TGTGCCTGGAGTGTATCATGGGGAGACGAGCAGTACTTC.

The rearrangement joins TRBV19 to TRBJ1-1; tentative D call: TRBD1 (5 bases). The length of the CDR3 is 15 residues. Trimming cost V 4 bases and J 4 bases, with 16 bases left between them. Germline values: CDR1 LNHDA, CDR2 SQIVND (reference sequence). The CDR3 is CASSTFSQVRTEAFF. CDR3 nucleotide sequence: TGTGCCAGTAGTACCTTTTCACAGGTACGCACTGAAGCTTTCTTT.

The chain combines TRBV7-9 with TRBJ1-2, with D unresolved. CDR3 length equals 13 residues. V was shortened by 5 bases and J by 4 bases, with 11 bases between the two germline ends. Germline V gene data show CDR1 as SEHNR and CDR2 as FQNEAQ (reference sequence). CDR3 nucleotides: TGTGCCAGCAGCCGTACAGAGAGCTATGGCTACACCTTC. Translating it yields CASSRTESYGYTF.

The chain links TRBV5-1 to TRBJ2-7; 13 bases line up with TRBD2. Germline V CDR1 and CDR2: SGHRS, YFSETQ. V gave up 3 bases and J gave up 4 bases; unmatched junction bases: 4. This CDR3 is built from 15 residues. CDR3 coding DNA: TGCGCCAGCAGCTCCGGGACTAGCGGGATGTACGAGCAGTACTTC. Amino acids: CASSSGTSGMYEQYF.

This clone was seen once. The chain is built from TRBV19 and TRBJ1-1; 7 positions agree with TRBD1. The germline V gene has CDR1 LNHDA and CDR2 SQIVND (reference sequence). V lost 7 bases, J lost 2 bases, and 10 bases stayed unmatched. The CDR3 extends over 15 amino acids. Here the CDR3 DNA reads TGTGCCAGTACCCTTAGGGACAGTTATAACACTGAAGCTTTCTTT. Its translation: CASTLRDSYNTEAFF.

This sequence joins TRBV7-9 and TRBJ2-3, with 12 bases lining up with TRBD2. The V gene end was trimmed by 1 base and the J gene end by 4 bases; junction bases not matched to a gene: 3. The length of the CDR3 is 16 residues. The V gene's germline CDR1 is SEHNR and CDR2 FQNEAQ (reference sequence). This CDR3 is CASSLGLAGEADTQYF. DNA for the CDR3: TGTGCCAGCAGCTTAGGACTAGCGGGAGAGGCAGATACGCAGTATTTT.

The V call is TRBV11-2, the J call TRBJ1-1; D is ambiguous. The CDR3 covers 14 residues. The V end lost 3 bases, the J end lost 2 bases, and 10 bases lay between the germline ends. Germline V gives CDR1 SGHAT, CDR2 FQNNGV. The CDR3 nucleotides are TGTGCCAGCAGCTTCAGCGACCTTAACACTGAAGCTTTCTTT. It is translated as CASSFSDLNTEAFF.

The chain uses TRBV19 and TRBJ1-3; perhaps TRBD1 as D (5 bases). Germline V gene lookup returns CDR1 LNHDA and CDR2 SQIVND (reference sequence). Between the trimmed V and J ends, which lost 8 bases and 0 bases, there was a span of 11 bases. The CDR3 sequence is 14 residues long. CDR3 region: CASWDFHSGNTIYF. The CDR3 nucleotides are TGTGCCAGTTGGGACTTCCACTCTGGAAACACCATATATTTT.

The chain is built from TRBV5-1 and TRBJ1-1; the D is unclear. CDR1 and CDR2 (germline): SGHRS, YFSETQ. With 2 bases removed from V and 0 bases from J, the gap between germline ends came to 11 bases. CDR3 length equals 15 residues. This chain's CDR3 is CASSLEGSMNTEAFF. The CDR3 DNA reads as TGCGCCAGCAGCTTAGAGGGCAGCATGAACACTGAAGCTTTCTTT.

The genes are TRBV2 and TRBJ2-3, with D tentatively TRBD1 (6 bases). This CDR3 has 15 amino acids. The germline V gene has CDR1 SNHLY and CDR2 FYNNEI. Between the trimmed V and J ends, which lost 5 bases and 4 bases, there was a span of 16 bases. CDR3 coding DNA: TGTGCCAGCAGTTCCGGGACACCAGGTGCAGATACGCAGTATTTT. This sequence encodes CASSSGTPGADTQYF. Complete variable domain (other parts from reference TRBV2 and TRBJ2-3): EPEVTQTPSHQVTQMGQEVILRCVPISNHLYFYWYRQILGQKVEFLVSFYNNEISEKSEIFDDQFSVERPDGSNFTLKIRSTKLEDSAMYFCASSSGTPGADTQYFGPGTRLTVL.

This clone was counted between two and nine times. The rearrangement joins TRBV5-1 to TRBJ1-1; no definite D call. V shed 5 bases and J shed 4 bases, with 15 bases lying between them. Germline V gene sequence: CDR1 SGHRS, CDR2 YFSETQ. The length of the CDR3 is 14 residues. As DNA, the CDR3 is TGCGCCAGCAGACTTGTCGCCGGCGGCACTGAAGCTTTCTTT. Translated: CASRLVAGGTEAFF.

The CDR3 DNA is TGTGCCAGCAGTGCCAATCTCCTGGAGGGACTGCTAACAATCGGGGAGCTGTTTTTT. Translation gives CASSANLLEGLLTIGELFF. This rearrangement joins TRBV6-1 to TRBJ2-2, with D perhaps TRBD2 (6 bases). CDR3 length: 19 amino acids. Germline V gene sequence: CDR1 MNHNS, CDR2 SASEGT. Trimming left V 4 bases short and J 7 bases short, with 28 bases between.